This TCR beta chain was documented in a study of blood T cell repertoires in COVID-19. About the research overall: The United States, Italy and Spain supplied acute and convalescent COVID-19 samples. Sample material is recorded as cDNA or gDNA derived from T cells, B-cell-depleted T cells, or PBMCs.

Per the original methods: Amplification with reference gene primers provided the estimates of nucleated cell counts. Clones were sequenced by immunoSEQ multiplex PCR, and TCRdb holds only the in-frame ones, with some missing. The DNA was the basis for D and trimming; V, J and clone size are from that table. The sample includes approximately 200,000 clones, about 80% of them seen just once. The specimen was peripheral blood. The origin of this receptor is a woman aged 55-70 years with acute or convalescent COVID-19.

CDR3 loop: CASSQLTRGEPLHF. The CDR3 DNA follows: TGTGCCAGCAGCCAACTGACTCGTGGTGAGCCCCTCCACTTT. The rearrangement links TRBV3-1 (or the pseudogene TRBV3-2) to TRBJ1-6; no reliable D call. Germline V gene lookup returns CDR1 LGHDT and CDR2 YNNKEL (reference sequence). V lost 2 bases to trimming and J lost 13 bases, with 15 bases between them. The CDR3 is 14 amino acids.